These 22 T cell receptor beta chains were sequenced from one sample in a study of T cell responses to AZD1222 COVID-19 vaccine. The method was immunoSEQ multiplex PCR; TCRdb's version includes in-frame clones alone and lacks a portion of them. The sample has around 73,000 clones, 85% to 90% seen once; the top ten hold about 9.3%. Here the sequenced sample was peripheral blood, taken 28 days after the second AZD1222 dose. These receptors all come from an adult who received the AZD1222 COVID-19 vaccine.

The rearrangement uses TRBV9 and TRBJ2-1; 8 bases align to TRBD1. Germline CDR1 and CDR2: SGDLS and YYNGEE. V shed 3 bases and J 5 bases; nucleotides not matched to a gene: 13. The CDR3 has 17 amino acids. CDR3 protein: CASSEGPGQESHNEQFF. As DNA, the CDR3 is TGTGCCAGCAGCGAGGGACCGGGACAGGAGTCTCACAATGAGCAGTTCTTC.

The chain joins TRBV19 to TRBJ2-4, with D maybe TRBD2 (5 bases). CDR1 and CDR2 from the germline V gene are LNHDA and SQIVND (reference sequence). The CDR3 spans 16 residues. Trimming removed 7 bases at V and 3 bases at J, with 19 bases between. The chain's CDR3 is CASTPPRVGGKNIQYF. CDR3 DNA sequence: TGTGCCAGTACCCCCCCGCGGGTCGGAGGCAAAAACATTCAGTACTTC.

V usage is TRBV7-9 and J usage is TRBJ2-1; D gene unclear. The CDR3 consists of 15 residues. Trimming removed 3 bases from V and 0 bases from J, with 9 bases in between. CDR1 and CDR2 from the germline V gene are SEHNR and FQNEAQ (reference sequence). The CDR3 here is CASSFQPSSYNEQFF. The CDR3, as DNA: TGTGCCAGCAGCTTCCAGCCTAGCTCCTACAATGAGCAGTTCTTC. The full variable domain, in which reference TRBV7-9 and TRBJ2-1 provide the parts outside the CDR3, is DTGVSQNPRHKITKRGQNVTFRCDPISEHNRLYWYRQTLGQGPEFLTYFQNEAQLEKSRLLSDRFSAERPKGSFSTLEIQRTEQGDSAMYLCASSFQPSSYNEQFFGPGTRLTVL.

This clone is a singleton in its sample. This chain joins TRBV19 and TRBJ2-1; no clear D. V lost 6 bases to trimming and J lost 3 bases, with 12 bases between them. CDR1 is LNHDA, CDR2 SQIVND, per germline (reference sequence). The CDR3 contains 14 residues. CDR3: CASSSLLGYNEQFF. The CDR3 DNA sequence: TGTGCCAGTAGCTCCCTTCTAGGCTACAATGAGCAGTTCTTC.

CDR3: CSAVKNTEAFF. CDR3 nucleotides: TGCAGTGCTGTCAAGAACACTGAAGCTTTCTTT. The chain joins TRBV20-1 to TRBJ1-1; no definite D call. Trimming took 5 bases from V and 1 from J, leaving 5 bases between them. This CDR3 is 11 amino acids long. Germline V gene lookup returns CDR1 DFQATT and CDR2 SNEGSKA (reference sequence).

The gene calls are TRBV29-1 and TRBJ1-2; D might be TRBD1 (5 bases). CDR3 size: 12 residues. CDR1 is SQVTM and CDR2 is ANQGSEA in the germline V gene. V dropped 6 bases and J dropped 5 bases, with 13 bases sitting between them. The CDR3 DNA reads TGCAGCGTCCACGACAGTACATATGGCTACACCTTC. This encodes CSVHDSTYGYTF.

This clone is a singleton in its sample. The chain is built from TRBV10-3 and TRBJ1-1; no clear D gene. V lost 2 bases and J 3 bases, leaving 7 bases between the germline ends. The CDR3 loop spans 13 amino acids. The V gene's germline CDR1 is ENHRY and CDR2 SYGVKD. The CDR3 is CAISEGLYTEAFF. CDR3 in DNA: TGTGCCATCAGTGAGGGCCTCTACACTGAAGCTTTCTTT.

The chain carries TRBV27 and TRBJ1-1; D might be TRBD1 (6 bases). In germline, CDR1 is MNHEY, CDR2 SMNVEV (reference sequence). Trimming removed 3 bases at V and 7 bases at J, with 15 bases between. The CDR3 contains 14 residues. The chain's CDR3 is CASSFGARGSEAFF. The DNA for the CDR3 is TGTGCCAGCAGTTTCGGGGCCAGGGGTAGTGAAGCTTTCTTT.

The chain links TRBV5-1 to TRBJ1-1, with 9 bases lining up with TRBD1. This CDR3 spans 14 amino acids. V was clipped by 1 base and J by 4 bases; unmatched bases: 2. CDR1 and CDR2 from the germline V gene are SGHRS and YFSETQ. The DNA of the CDR3 is TGCGCCAGCAGCTTGACAGGGGGCGGCACTGAAGCTTTCTTT. Protein product: CASSLTGGGTEAFF.

The V gene is TRBV29-1, the J gene TRBJ1-1; 11 bases are a match to TRBD1. Trimming cost V 7 bases and J 4 bases; bases outside gene matches: 8. The CDR3 loop spans 14 amino acids. Germline V CDR1 and CDR2: SQVTM, ANQGSEA. The CDR3 spells CSARTGGKVTEAFF. The DNA of the CDR3 is TGCAGCGCTAGGACAGGGGGCAAAGTCACTGAAGCTTTCTTT.

The rearrangement joins TRBV9 to TRBJ1-2; D remains ambiguous. Germline V gene data show CDR1 as SGDLS and CDR2 as YYNGEE. V shed 0 bases and J shed 1 base, with 28 bases lying between them. CDR3 length: 21 residues. DNA of the CDR3: TGTGCCAGCAGCGTAGCCCCCACCCTCGACTGGAGGGATAGGGTTAACTATGGCTACACCTTC. Translated, it gives CASSVAPTLDWRDRVNYGYTF.

This chain joins TRBV10-3 and TRBJ1-2; no definite D call. Trimming removed 6 bases from V and 2 bases from J, with 7 bases in between. CDR3 length: 12 residues. Germline CDR1 reads ENHRY; CDR2 reads SYGVKD. The CDR3 is CAIRLGNYGYTF. In DNA form, the CDR3 reads TGTGCCATCAGGTTGGGGAACTATGGCTACACCTTC.

The CDR3, as DNA: TGTGCCAGCAGCCACACTACAGGGGAAGTGGCATATGGCTACACCTTC. It is translated as CASSHTTGEVAYGYTF. The V call is TRBV28, the J call TRBJ1-2; 7 nucleotides agree with TRBD1. Unmatched junction bases numbered 15, after V lost 6 bases and J lost 5 bases. The germline gives CDR1 MDHEN, CDR2 SYDVKM. This CDR3 is built from 16 residues.

This chain joins TRBV5-1 and TRBJ2-7, with D perhaps matching TRBD1 or TRBD2 (5 bases each). CDR3 length equals 12 residues. The ends were cut back, 4 bases at V and 2 bases at J, with 7 bases in the middle. In germline, CDR1 is SGHRS, CDR2 YFSETQ. The CDR3 here is CASSEGPYEQYF. CDR3 in DNA: TGCGCCAGCAGCGAGGGGCCCTACGAGCAGTACTTC.

The chain joins TRBV29-1 to TRBJ1-1; D is unresolved. The CDR3 runs 14 residues. V lost 4 bases and J lost 0, with 12 bases in between. Germline CDR1 SQVTM, CDR2 ANQGSEA. Written as DNA, the CDR3 is TGCAGCGTTGTTAGGGTAGTCATGAACACTGAAGCTTTCTTT. Translated, it gives CSVVRVVMNTEAFF.

V and J are TRBV7-3 and TRBJ2-1; D is unclear. The CDR3 has 14 residues. Germline values: CDR1 SGHTA, CDR2 FQGTGA. Trimming left V 5 bases short and J 5 bases short, with 13 bases between. The DNA of the CDR3 is TGTGCCAGCAGCCCATCGGCCTCAAACAATGAGCAGTTCTTC. Its protein is CASSPSASNNEQFF.

V usage is TRBV5-6 and J usage is TRBJ2-5; no definite D call. Between the trimmed V and J ends, which lost 3 bases and 4 bases, there was a span of 4 bases. Germline CDR1 SGHDT, CDR2 YYEEEE. CDR3 length: 11 amino acids. The CDR3 DNA reads as TGTGCCAGCAGCTCCAGAGAGACCCAGTACTTC. Its translation is CASSSRETQYF.

This rearrangement joins TRBV6-5 to TRBJ2-7, with D perhaps TRBD2 (5 bases). Germline lookup yields CDR1 MNHEY and CDR2 SVGAGI. The CDR3 spans 15 residues. The V end was cut by 6 bases, the J end by 4 bases, with 19 bases between. CDR3 nucleotides: TGTGCCAGCAGCCTCGGATTGACCGGAGGTTACGAGCAGTACTTC. Its protein is CASSLGLTGGYEQYF.

The CDR3 DNA is TGCAGCGTTGGCGAGGGGAAGGATAATTCACCCCTCCACTTT. It yields the protein CSVGEGKDNSPLHF. The V and J genes are TRBV29-1 and TRBJ1-6; a possible D gene is TRBD1 (5 bases). V was cut by 4 bases and J by 5 bases, with 12 bases left in between. CDR1 is SQVTM, CDR2 ANQGSEA, per germline. CDR3 length equals 14 residues.

This clone has a handful of counts. V gene TRBV3-1 (or the pseudogene TRBV3-2) combines with J gene TRBJ1-2; no reliable D call. Trimming removed 4 bases from V and 5 bases from J, with 5 bases in between. The germline V gene encodes CDR1 LGHDT and CDR2 YNNKEL (reference sequence). There are 11 residues in the CDR3. The CDR3 bases are TGTGCCAGCAGCCTTAATTATGGCTACACCTTC. This gives the protein CASSLNYGYTF.

Here the CDR3 DNA reads TGTGCCAGCAGCTCGGACAGGGGCCCGGCGGATACGCAGTATTTT. Translation gives CASSSDRGPADTQYF. The rearrangement uses TRBV7-6 and TRBJ2-3, with 9 bases that match TRBD1. Germline CDR1 SGHVS, CDR2 FNYEAQ. Trimming removed 4 bases from V and 6 bases from J; junction bases left unmatched: 8. The CDR3 consists of 15 residues.

As concerns this clone: Other DNA sequences of this sample code for an identical CDR3. The chain joins TRBV9 to TRBJ2-3; D could derive from TRBD1 or TRBD2 (6 bases each). The germline V gene has CDR1 SGDLS and CDR2 YYNGEE. V lost 3 bases and J lost 5, with 10 bases in between. The CDR3 has 13 amino acids. This CDR3 is CASSGGAEDTQYF. DNA of the CDR3: TGTGCCAGCAGCGGGGGGGCAGAAGATACGCAGTATTTT.